The following is a T cell receptor beta chain sequence with its context. Antigen specificity is unknown. Every HIV-positive participant received treatment in the United States. DNA was extracted from roughly 0.93-9.6 million thawed cryopreserved PBMC. This sample is drawn from a study of long-term antiretroviral therapy in people with HIV. Overall study results and limits: CDR3 length ranges were narrower in HIV repertoires than in controls.

Survey-level immunoSEQ v3.0 assays were run. Sequenced by immunoSEQ multiplex PCR; TCRdb stores in-frame clones only, minus some. The data show about 24,000 clones, around 80% seen once. The CDR3 is 14 amino acids. Germline V gene data show CDR1 as LNHDA and CDR2 as SQIVND (reference sequence). Between the trimmed V and J ends, which lost 3 bases and 6 bases, there was a span of 15 bases. This chain joins TRBV19 and TRBJ2-7; the D gene is possibly TRBD1 (5 bases). The sample consisted of unsorted PBMCs, taken around 4.1 years after starting antiretroviral therapy. The origin of this receptor is a man aged 30-40 years with HIV. The CDR3 DNA follows: TGTGCCAGTAGTATCGTAGGGGCGCTGGGCGAGCAGTACTTC. This gives the protein CASSIVGALGEQYF.